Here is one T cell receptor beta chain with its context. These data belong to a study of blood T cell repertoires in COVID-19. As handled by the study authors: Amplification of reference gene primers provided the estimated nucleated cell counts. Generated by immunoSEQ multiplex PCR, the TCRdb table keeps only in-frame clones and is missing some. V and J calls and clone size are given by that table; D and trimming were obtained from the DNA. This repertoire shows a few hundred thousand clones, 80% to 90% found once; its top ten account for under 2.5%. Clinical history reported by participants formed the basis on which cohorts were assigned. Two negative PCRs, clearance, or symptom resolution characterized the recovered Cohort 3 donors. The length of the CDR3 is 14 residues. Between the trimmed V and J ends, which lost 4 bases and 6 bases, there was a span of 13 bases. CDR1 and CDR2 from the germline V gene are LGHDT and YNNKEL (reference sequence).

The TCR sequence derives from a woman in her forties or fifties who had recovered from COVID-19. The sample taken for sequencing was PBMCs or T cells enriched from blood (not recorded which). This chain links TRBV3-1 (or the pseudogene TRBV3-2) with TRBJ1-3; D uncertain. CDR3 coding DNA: TGTGCCAGCAGCCTCAGGTTTTTGTCAAACACCATATATTTT. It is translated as CASSLRFLSNTIYF.